The 13 T cell receptor beta chains presented below share a single source sample, sequenced in a study of blood T cell repertoires in COVID-19. Sequencing used immunoSEQ multiplex PCR; TCRdb keeps in-frame clones, though not all of them. Of a few hundred thousand clones listed, 87% were seen once; the top ten hold about 2.3%. The sequenced sample was peripheral blood. All receptors derive from a man younger than 35 with active or convalescent COVID-19.

The chain is built from TRBV7-9 and TRBJ1-1; no clear D. With 5 bases removed from V and 7 bases from J, the gap between germline ends came to 11 bases. Germline loops: CDR1 SEHNR, CDR2 FQNEAQ (reference sequence). This CDR3 has 12 residues. The CDR3 sequence: CASSRVEGEAFF. CDR3 DNA sequence: TGTGCCAGCAGCAGGGTAGAGGGTGAAGCTTTCTTT.

The chain combines TRBV29-1 with TRBJ2-7; no clear D gene. The CDR3 is 11 residues long. The germline gives CDR1 SQVTM, CDR2 ANQGSEA. V lost 4 bases and J lost 3, with 7 bases in between. The CDR3 DNA reads TGCAGCGTTGGAACGGGCTACGAGCAGTACTTC. This gives the protein CSVGTGYEQYF.

The genes are TRBV2 and TRBJ2-7; 9 nucleotides match TRBD2. The CDR3 has 15 residues. J was trimmed by 5 bases and V by 6 bases; bases with no gene match: 11. In germline, CDR1 is SNHLY, CDR2 FYNNEI. CDR3 in amino acids: CASRSLAGRGDEQYF. Written as DNA, the CDR3 is TGTGCCAGCAGAAGCCTAGCGGGGAGGGGGGACGAGCAGTACTTC.

The chain recombines TRBV4-3 with TRBJ1-1; 7 bases map to TRBD1. The CDR3 spans 16 residues. Germline CDR1 and CDR2: LGHNA and YSLEER. The V and J ends lost 0 bases and 5 bases, in that order; junction bases with no gene match: 9. In nucleotides, the CDR3 is TGCGCCAGCAGCCAAGACCTAAGACAGGGAAGGACTGAAGCTTTCTTT. Protein product: CASSQDLRQGRTEAFF.

The chain has TRBV11-2 and TRBJ2-2; 11 nucleotides agree with TRBD1. The CDR3 spans 14 residues. Germline CDR1 and CDR2: SGHAT and FQNNGV. The V gene end was trimmed by 4 bases and the J gene end by 8 bases; junction bases not matched to a gene: 3. Here the CDR3 DNA reads TGTGCCAGCAGCTGGACAGGGGGCTCTGGGGAGCTGTTTTTT. Translating it yields CASSWTGGSGELFF.

This sequence joins TRBV2 and TRBJ1-3, with 10 bases matching TRBD1. The CDR3 has 15 residues. The V gene end was trimmed by 6 bases and the J gene end by 2 bases; junction bases not matched to a gene: 4. Germline V lookup: CDR1 SNHLY, CDR2 FYNNEI. DNA of the CDR3: TGTGCCAGCAGGGGGGGGACAGGGGCTGGAAACACCATATATTTT. It encodes CASRGGTGAGNTIYF.

This clone was observed a handful of times. An end of the junction does not agree with germline; a read error may underlie this. The V call is TRBV12-3 or TRBV12-4, the J call TRBJ2-1; weak D call: TRBD1 (6 bases). The CDR3 is 13 residues long. The CDR3 DNA sequence: TGTGCCAGCAGTTTTATCGGGTTCCAGGGGCTACTCTTC. Residues: CASSFIGFQGLLF.

V gene TRBV9 combines with J gene TRBJ2-3; 11 nucleotides match TRBD2. CDR3 size: 15 residues. CDR1 is SGDLS and CDR2 is YYNGEE in the germline V gene. Losses at the gene ends were 4 bases for V and 4 bases for J; bases not matched to a gene: 5. The CDR3 DNA reads as TGTGCCAGCAGCTTCCGACTAGCGGGGTCAGATACGCAGTATTTT. It translates to CASSFRLAGSDTQYF. The full variable domain, completed using reference TRBV9 and TRBJ2-3, is DSGVTQTPKHLITATGQRVTLRCSPRSGDLSVYWYQQSLDQGLQFLIQYYNGEERAKGNILERFSAQQFPDLHSELNLSSLELGDSALYFCASSFRLAGSDTQYFGPGTRLTVL.

V gene TRBV7-9 combines with J gene TRBJ1-2; TRBD1 is a possible D gene (5 bases). V was clipped by 4 bases and J by 1 base, with 10 bases between them. The germline gives CDR1 SEHNR, CDR2 FQNEAQ (reference sequence). The CDR3 covers 14 residues. CDR3 sequence (DNA): TGTGCCAGCAGCTGGGGCCTCAGTAACTATGGCTACACCTTC. Translating gives CASSWGLSNYGYTF.

The chain recombines TRBV4-1 with TRBJ2-7, with D tentatively TRBD1 (5 bases). The CDR3 covers 18 residues. Trimming shortened V by 5 bases and J by 0 bases, and 23 bases separated the two germline ends. From germline, CDR1 is MGHRA and CDR2 YSYEKL. The CDR3 DNA reads as TGCGCCAGCAGCTTTAGCCACTCGACAGACCGAAACTCCTACGAGCAGTACTTC. Translated: CASSFSHSTDRNSYEQYF.

The chain joins TRBV5-1 to TRBJ2-1; TRBD2 is a possible D gene (6 bases). CDR1 and CDR2 from the germline V gene are SGHRS and YFSETQ. The CDR3 consists of 16 residues. V was trimmed by 3 bases and J by 3 bases, leaving 16 bases between them. The CDR3 DNA reads TGCGCCAGCAGCTCAACTCCCGGGACTGGCTACAATGAGCAGTTCTTC. Its translation is CASSSTPGTGYNEQFF.

The chain carries TRBV11-2 and TRBJ2-7, with D unclear. CDR3 size: 15 residues. Germline CDR1 and CDR2: SGHAT and FQNNGV. The germline V and J ends were trimmed by 1 base and 2 bases, with 12 bases remaining between them. The CDR3 nucleotides read TGTGCCAGCAGCTTAGGTCCAGCGAGTGCCTACGAGCAGTACTTC. Residues: CASSLGPASAYEQYF. Combining the CDR3 with reference TRBV11-2 and TRBJ2-7 gives the whole variable domain EAGVAQSPRYKIIEKRQSVAFWCNPISGHATLYWYQQILGQGPKLLIQFQNNGVVDDSQLPKDRFSAERLKGVDSTLKIQPAKLEDSAVYLCASSLGPASAYEQYFGPGTRLTVT.

CDR3 protein: CASSLGDSNQPQHF. The CDR3 region has the DNA TGTGCCAGCAGCCTAGGGGATAGCAATCAGCCCCAGCATTTT. This rearrangement joins TRBV6-5 to TRBJ1-5, with D tentatively TRBD1 (5 bases). V was shortened by 6 bases and J by 0 bases, with 9 bases between the two germline ends. Looked up from germline, CDR1 is MNHEY and CDR2 is SVGAGI. The CDR3 contains 14 residues.